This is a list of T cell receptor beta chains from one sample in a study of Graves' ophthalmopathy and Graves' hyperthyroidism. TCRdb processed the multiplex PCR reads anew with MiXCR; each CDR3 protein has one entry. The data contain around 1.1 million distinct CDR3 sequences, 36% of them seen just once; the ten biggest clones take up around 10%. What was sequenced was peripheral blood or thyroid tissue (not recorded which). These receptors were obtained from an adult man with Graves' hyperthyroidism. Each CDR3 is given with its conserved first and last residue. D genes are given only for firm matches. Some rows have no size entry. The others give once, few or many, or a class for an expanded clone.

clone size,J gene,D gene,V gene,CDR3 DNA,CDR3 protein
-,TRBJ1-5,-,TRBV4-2,TGTGCCAGCAGCCCGAGGACGGAGGTAGGGCAGCCCCAGCATTTT,CASSPRTEVGQPQHF
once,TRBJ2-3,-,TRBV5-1,TGCGCCAGCAGCTTGGCCGATCGCACAGATACGCAGTATTTT,CASSLADRTDTQYF
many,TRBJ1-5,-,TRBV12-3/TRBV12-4,TGTGCCAGCAGTTTACATGAGTCGGGGAATCAGCCCCAGCATTTT,CASSLHESGNQPQHF
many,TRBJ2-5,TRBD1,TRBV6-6,TGTGCCAGCAAGACAGGGGTAGAGACCCAGTACTTC,CASKTGVETQYF
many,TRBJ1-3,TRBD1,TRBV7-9,TGTGCCAGCAGCTCGGACAGGGACCCTGGAAACACCATATATTTT,CASSSDRDPGNTIYF
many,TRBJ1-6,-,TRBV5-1,TGCGCCAGCAGCCCTAATGGGTATTCACCCCTCCACTTT,CASSPNGYSPLHF
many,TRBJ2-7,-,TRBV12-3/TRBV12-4,TGTGCCAGCAGTTTAGCAGGGGACCACGAGCAGTACTTC,CASSLAGDHEQYF
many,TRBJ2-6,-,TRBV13,TGTGCCAGCAGCTTACACTGGGAGGCAGGCTCTGGGGCCAACGTCCTGACTTTC,CASSLHWEAGSGANVLTF
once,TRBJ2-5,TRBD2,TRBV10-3,TGTGCCATCAGTGACCACTTAAGTGGCCTAGCGGGACCAGTCCAGTACTTC,CAISDHLSGLAGPVQYF
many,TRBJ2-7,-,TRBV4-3,TGCGCCAGCAGCCATGAACCGGACACCTACGAGCAGTACTTC,CASSHEPDTYEQYF
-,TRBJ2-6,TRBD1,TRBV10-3,TGTGCCATCAAGGGGGGACAGGGCCTGGAGGCCAACGTCCTGACTTTC,CAIKGGQGLEANVLTF
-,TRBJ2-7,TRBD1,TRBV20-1,TGCAGTGCTGAGGGACAGGGGTTCTACGAGCAGTACTTC,CSAEGQGFYEQYF
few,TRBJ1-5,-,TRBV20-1,TGCAGTGCTAGTTATGGTCAGCCCCAGCATTTT,CSASYGQPQHF
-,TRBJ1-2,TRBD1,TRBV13,TGTGCCAGCAGCCCGGGGACAGGCGAGGTGGTCTATGGCTACACCTTC,CASSPGTGEVVYGYTF
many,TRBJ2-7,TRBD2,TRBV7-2,TGTGCCAGCAGCCGGACTAGCGGGATCTACGAGCAGTACTTC,CASSRTSGIYEQYF
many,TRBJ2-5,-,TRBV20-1,TGCAGTGCTAGGGCGAGCGGTTACGAGACCCAGTACTTC,CSARASGYETQYF
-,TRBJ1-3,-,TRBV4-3,TGCGCCAGCAGCCAAGAAGTAGAATACCTAGGAAACACCATATATTTT,CASSQEVEYLGNTIYF
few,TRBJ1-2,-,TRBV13,TGTGCCAGCAGTTTGTACGGCTTAGCTAACTATGGCTACACCTTC,CASSLYGLANYGYTF
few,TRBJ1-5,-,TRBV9,TGTGCCAGCAGTCGAGGAATAAATCAGCCCCAGCATTTT,CASSRGINQPQHF
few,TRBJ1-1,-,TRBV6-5,TGTGCCAGCAGTTACCCGAATGAGGTGAACACTGAAGCTTTCTTT,CASSYPNEVNTEAFF
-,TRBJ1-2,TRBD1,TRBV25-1,TGTGCCAGCAGTGAATATGTCACAGGGGGCTATGGCTACACCTTC,CASSEYVTGGYGYTF
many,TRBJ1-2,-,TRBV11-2,TGTGCCAGCAGCTTGGACAGCCAAACTAACTATGGCTACACCTTC,CASSLDSQTNYGYTF
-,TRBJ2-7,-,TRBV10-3,TGTGCCAGCAGTTGGAGTCGACAGAACTACGAGCAGTACTTC,CASSWSRQNYEQYF
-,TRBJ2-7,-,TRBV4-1,TGCGCCAGCAGCCAAGTCCCCCGCGGGTACGCGCAGTACTTC,CASSQVPRGYAQYF
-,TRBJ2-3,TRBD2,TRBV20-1,TGCAGTGCTTCTCTAGCGGGGGGTTCAGATACGCAGTATTTT,CSASLAGGSDTQYF
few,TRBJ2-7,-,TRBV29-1,TGCAGCGTGGGGCCAAGGGGTATCCGCGAGCAGTACTTC,CSVGPRGIREQYF
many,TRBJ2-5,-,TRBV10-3,TGTGCCATCAGTGATCGGGCGGGCCGTGAGACCCAGTACTTC,CAISDRAGRETQYF
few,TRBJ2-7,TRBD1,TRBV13,TGTGCCAGCACCGGGACAGGGCTGGTCGAGCAGTACTTC,CASTGTGLVEQYF
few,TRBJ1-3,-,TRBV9,TGTGCCAGCAGCGTAGATCCGGGGGGGCTTGCTGGAAACACCATATATTTT,CASSVDPGGLAGNTIYF
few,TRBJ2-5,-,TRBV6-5,TGTGCCAGCACTCAACCCGGACCGGTGGAGACCCAGTACTTC,CASTQPGPVETQYF
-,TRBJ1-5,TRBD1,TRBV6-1,TGTGCCAGCAGTGAAAGGACAGGGTTTGATCAGCCCCAGCATTTT,CASSERTGFDQPQHF
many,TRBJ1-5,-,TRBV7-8,TGTGCCAGCAGCTTAGAAGAGGAGGTGCGTCAGCCCCAGCATTTT,CASSLEEEVRQPQHF
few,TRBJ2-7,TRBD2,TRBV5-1,TGCGCCAGCAGCTTTCAGGGTACTAGCGAATACGAGCAGTACTTC,CASSFQGTSEYEQYF
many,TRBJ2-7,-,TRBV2,TGTGCCAGCAGTCCAGGGGATGCCTACGAGCAGTACTTC,CASSPGDAYEQYF
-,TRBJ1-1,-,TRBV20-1,TGCAGTCCGCGGGGCGGGATGAACACTGAAGCTTTCTTT,CSPRGGMNTEAFF
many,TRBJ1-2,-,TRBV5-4,TGTGCCAGCAGCTTGGACGCGGGTGGCTACACCTTC,CASSLDAGGYTF
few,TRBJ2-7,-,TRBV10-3,TGTGCCAGCAGCAACCCGGGACTTATCACCTACGAGCAGTACTTC,CASSNPGLITYEQYF
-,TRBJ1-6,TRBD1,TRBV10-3,TGTGCCACCAGAGAAGACAGGGTTAATTCACCCCTCCACTTT,CATREDRVNSPLHF
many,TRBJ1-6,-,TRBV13,TGTGCCAGCAGCTTAGCGCGCTCCAATTCACCCCTCCACTTT,CASSLARSNSPLHF
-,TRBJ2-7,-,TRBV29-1,TGCAGCGTTGAAGAAGCAAGCGATGAGCAGTACTTC,CSVEEASDEQYF
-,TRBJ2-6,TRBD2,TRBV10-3,TGTGCCATCAGTGAGCAGTACGGGGGGGCCTCTGGGGCCAACGTCCTGACTTTC,CAISEQYGGASGANVLTF
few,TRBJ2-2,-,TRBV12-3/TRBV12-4,TGTGCCAGCAGTTTCTTATCGAGGATCAACACCGGGGAGCTGTTTTTT,CASSFLSRINTGELFF
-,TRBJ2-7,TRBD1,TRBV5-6,TGTGCCAGCAGCACGGGGACAGCAGTCGAGCAGTACTTC,CASSTGTAVEQYF
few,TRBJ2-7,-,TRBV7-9,TGTGCCAGCCACTCGTCGGATCTAGGCGAGCAGTACTTC,CASHSSDLGEQYF
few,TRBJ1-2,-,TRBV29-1,TGCAGCGTTGGAGGGGGATCTGGCTACACCTTC,CSVGGGSGYTF
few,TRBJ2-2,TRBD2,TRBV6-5,TGTGCCAGCAACCTAGCGGGAGTTCTGTTTTTT,CASNLAGVLFF
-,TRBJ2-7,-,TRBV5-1,TGCGCCAGCAACTGGGGCCGGGACCTCTACGAGCAGTACTTC,CASNWGRDLYEQYF
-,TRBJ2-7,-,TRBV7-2,TGTGCCAGCAGCTTCGGGGGCCGGGGTACCTACGAGCAGTACTTC,CASSFGGRGTYEQYF